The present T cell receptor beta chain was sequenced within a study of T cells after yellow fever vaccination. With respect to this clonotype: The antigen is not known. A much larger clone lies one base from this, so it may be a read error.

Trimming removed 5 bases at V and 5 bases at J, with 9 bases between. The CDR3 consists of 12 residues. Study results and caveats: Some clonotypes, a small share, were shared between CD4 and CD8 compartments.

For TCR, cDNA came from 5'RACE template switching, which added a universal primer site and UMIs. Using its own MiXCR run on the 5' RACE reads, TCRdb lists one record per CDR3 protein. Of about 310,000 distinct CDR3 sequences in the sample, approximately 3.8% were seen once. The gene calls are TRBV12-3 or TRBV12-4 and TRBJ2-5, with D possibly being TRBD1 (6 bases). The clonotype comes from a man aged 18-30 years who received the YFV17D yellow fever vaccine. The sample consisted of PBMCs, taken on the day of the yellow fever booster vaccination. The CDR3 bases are TGTGCCAGCAGTGACACAGGGGAGACCCAGTACTTC. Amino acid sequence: CASSDTGETQYF.